Following are 21 T cell receptor beta chains from one sample sequenced in a study of early T cells in non-severe SARS-CoV-2 infection. TCRdb passed the 5' RACE reads through MiXCR, listing each CDR3 protein once. The sample lists some 70,000 distinct CDR3 sequences; 9.5% were seen once. The material sequenced was whole blood. The receptor set was obtained from an adult who was a healthcare worker with PCR-confirmed SARS-CoV-2 infection or an uninfected control (not recorded which).

This clonotype was observed a handful of times. V and J are TRBV12-3 or TRBV12-4 and TRBJ2-1, with TRBD1 identical over 8 bases. J was trimmed by 7 bases and V by 5 bases; bases with no gene match: 1. The CDR3 is 12 residues long. The CDR3 region has the DNA TGTGCCAGCAGTGACAGGGGAAATGAGCAGTTCTTC. Its translation is CASSDRGNEQFF.

This clonotype was detected only a few times. The rearrangement uses TRBV5-1 and TRBJ1-1, with 9 bases fitting TRBD1. This CDR3 has 16 residues. Germline V gene data show CDR1 as SGHRS and CDR2 as YFSETQ. With 0 bases clipped from V and 4 bases from J, the junction kept 7 bases outside the gene matches. CDR3 bases: TGCGCCAGCAGCTTGGACCTGGGACAGGGAGGCACTGAAGCTTTCTTT. Its translation is CASSLDLGQGGTEAFF.

As for this clonotype: A read error may be the cause here, since a much bigger clone is one base away. The chain links TRBV12-5 to TRBJ2-1; D gene uncertain. Germline V gene sequence: CDR1 LGHNT, CDR2 FRNRAP. This CDR3 contains 16 residues. In nucleotides, the CDR3 is TGTTCTAGTGGCAAAATTGTAGTTAGCACCTACAATGAGCAGTTCTTC. Translation: CSSGKIVVSTYNEQFF.

The chain couples TRBV11-3 to TRBJ2-1; the D gene is possibly TRBD2 (5 bases). The CDR3 spans 18 residues. The germline gives CDR1 SGHNT, CDR2 YENEEA. V was shortened by 4 bases and J by 0 bases, with 19 bases between the two germline ends. This CDR3 reads CASSSRRTSASSYNEQFF. CDR3 nucleotides: TGTGCCAGCAGCTCCCGGAGGACCAGCGCCAGCTCCTACAATGAGCAGTTCTTC.

This clonotype was counted only a few times. This chain links TRBV3-1 with TRBJ1-3; D is uncertain. V was clipped by 0 bases and J by 4 bases, with 7 bases between them. This CDR3 is 14 amino acids long. Germline V gene sequence: CDR1 LGHDT, CDR2 YNNKEL (reference sequence). The CDR3 DNA is TGTGCCAGCAGCCAAGATTGGGGAGGAAACACCATATATTTT. Its translation is CASSQDWGGNTIYF.

This chain links TRBV9 with TRBJ2-2, with D possibly being TRBD2 (6 bases). The CDR3 has 14 residues. V dropped 7 bases and J dropped 0 bases, with 10 bases sitting between them. CDR1 is SGDLS and CDR2 is YYNGEE in the germline V gene. The CDR3 spells CASRGASNTGELFF. For the CDR3, the DNA is TGTGCCAGCCGCGGGGCCTCGAACACCGGGGAGCTGTTTTTT. The full variable domain, with the rest looked up from reference TRBV9 and TRBJ2-2, is DSGVTQTPKHLITATGQRVTLRCSPRSGDLSVYWYQQSLDQGLQFLIQYYNGEERAKGNILERFSAQQFPDLHSELNLSSLELGDSALYFCASRGASNTGELFFGEGSRLTVL.

This clonotype was picked up many times. The V call is TRBV11-2, the J call TRBJ1-2; 8 bases are shared with TRBD1. Trimming took 3 bases from V and 4 from J; bases not matched to a gene: 13. This CDR3 comprises 17 residues. CDR1 is SGHAT and CDR2 is FQNNGV in the germline V gene. CDR3 residues: CASSFQIGQGASYGYTF. CDR3 in DNA: TGTGCCAGCAGCTTCCAAATAGGCCAGGGGGCCTCCTATGGCTACACCTTC.

The V and J genes are TRBV5-5 and TRBJ2-7; D may correspond to TRBD1 or TRBD2 (5 bases each). V lost 1 base, J lost 4 bases, and 15 bases lay in between. This CDR3 comprises 15 residues. Per the germline V gene, CDR1 is SGHKS and CDR2 is YYEKEE (reference sequence). In DNA, the CDR3 is TGTGCCAGCAGCTTGAGAGGGACGGAGGAATACGAGCAGTACTTC. Protein: CASSLRGTEEYEQYF.

This clonotype has ten or more counts. This chain connects TRBV20-1 to TRBJ2-1; D is perhaps TRBD2 (6 bases). CDR1 and CDR2 from the germline V gene are DFQATT and SNEGSKA (reference sequence). Trimming removed 6 bases from V and 1 base from J, with 16 bases in between. The CDR3 spans 15 residues. The CDR3 sequence: CSAENPSGSYNEQFF. The CDR3 DNA is TGCAGTGCCGAGAACCCAAGCGGGTCCTACAATGAGCAGTTCTTC.

V usage is TRBV18 and J usage is TRBJ2-7; D is possibly TRBD1 (6 bases). This CDR3 is built from 16 residues. V dropped 2 bases and J dropped 2 bases, with 16 bases sitting between them. Per the germline V gene, CDR1 is KGHSH and CDR2 is LQKENI. CDR3 bases: TGTGCCAGCTCACCAAATGCAGGGGAAATAACCTACGAGCAGTACTTC. Translating gives CASSPNAGEITYEQYF.

In this sample, this clonotype turned up many times. V usage is TRBV29-1 and J usage is TRBJ1-1; D may be TRBD1 (6 bases). CDR3 length: 13 amino acids. The germline V and J ends were trimmed by 7 bases and 0 bases, with 12 bases remaining between them. The V gene's germline CDR1 is SQVTM and CDR2 ANQGSEA. CDR3 nucleotide sequence: TGCAGCGGCAAAACAGGGTTGAACACTGAAGCTTTCTTT. Its protein is CSGKTGLNTEAFF.

This clonotype appeared once. The chain combines TRBV4-2 with TRBJ2-1; D perhaps matches TRBD1 (6 bases). Germline values: CDR1 LGHNA, CDR2 YNFKEQ. Trimming left V 1 base short and J 10 bases short, with 11 bases between. This CDR3 is built from 13 residues. DNA for the CDR3: TGTGCCAGCAGCCAAGCCAGAACAGGGGAGCAGTTCTTC. Protein: CASSQARTGEQFF.

This clonotype was seen many times. The V and J genes are TRBV20-1 and TRBJ2-3; 13 nucleotides agree with TRBD2. The length of the CDR3 is 15 residues. The J segment lost 3 bases and the V segment lost 5 bases, leaving 5 bases of the junction unmatched. Germline V gives CDR1 DFQATT, CDR2 SNEGSKA (reference sequence). CDR3 in DNA: TGCAGTGCTGGCCGGACTAGCGGGAGAACAGATACGCAGTATTTT. Its translation: CSAGRTSGRTDTQYF.

This clonotype was seen many times. The rearrangement uses TRBV7-2 and TRBJ2-5; D may be TRBD2 (5 bases). This CDR3 has 16 residues. CDR1 is SGHTA, CDR2 FQGNSA, per germline. Trimming removed 1 base from V and 3 bases from J, with 15 bases in between. The CDR3 sequence is CASSLVPGNEKETQYF. In DNA, the CDR3 is TGTGCCAGCAGCTTAGTCCCGGGGAACGAGAAAGAGACCCAGTACTTC.

This clonotype was counted at least ten times. This chain uses TRBV20-1 with TRBJ1-2; TRBD1 is a possible D gene (6 bases). The CDR3 spans 13 residues. CDR1 DFQATT and CDR2 SNEGSKA come from the germline V gene (reference sequence). CDR3 protein: CSFQDSYNYGYTF. The CDR3 nucleotides read TGCAGCTTCCAGGACAGCTATAACTATGGCTACACCTTC.

V usage is TRBV10-3 and J usage is TRBJ2-3; no reliable D call. Germline CDR1 ENHRY, CDR2 SYGVKD. V gave up 6 bases and J gave up 5 bases, with 9 bases separating them. The CDR3 extends over 12 amino acids. The CDR3 DNA is TGTGCCATCAGCGCAAGGGTAGATACGCAGTATTTT. Protein product: CAISARVDTQYF.

The CDR3 sequence: CASSFQGGIYGYTF. DNA of the CDR3: TGTGCCAGCAGCTTCCAGGGAGGGATTTATGGCTACACCTTC. The J gene is TRBJ1-2, the V gene TRBV5-6, with D perhaps matching TRBD1 (5 bases). Trimming left V 2 bases short and J 5 bases short, with 13 bases between. Looked up from germline, CDR1 is SGHDT and CDR2 is YYEEEE. The CDR3 is 14 amino acids.

This clonotype came up many times. The chain carries TRBV7-2 and TRBJ1-6, with a weak D call TRBD1 (6 bases). Germline CDR1 and CDR2: SGHTA and FQGNSA. V dropped 5 bases and J dropped 9 bases, with 17 bases sitting between them. The CDR3 totals 15 residues. The CDR3 DNA reads as TGTGCCAGCAGCGCTACAGGGAATGGGCTTTCACCCCTCCACTTT. Translating gives CASSATGNGLSPLHF.

This chain connects TRBV29-1 to TRBJ1-2; no reliable D call. CDR1 and CDR2 from the germline V gene are SQVTM and ANQGSEA. The CDR3 contains 12 residues. V shed 7 bases and J shed 4 bases, with 13 bases lying between them. CDR3 DNA sequence: TGCAGCGCCGCCGTTAAGGCCTATGGCTACACCTTC. The encoded protein is CSAAVKAYGYTF.

The chain carries TRBV27 and TRBJ2-7, with 7 bases fitting TRBD1. Per the germline V gene, CDR1 is MNHEY and CDR2 is SMNVEV (reference sequence). This CDR3 is built from 15 residues. V gave up 5 bases and J gave up 7 bases; unmatched junction bases: 14. The CDR3 DNA reads TGTGCCAGCAGTACCAAACAAGACAGGGAGATAGAGCAGTACTTC. This translates into CASSTKQDREIEQYF.

This clonotype was observed a few times. The CDR3 loop reads CASSLVEWIDTDTQYF. CDR3 in DNA: TGTGCCAGCAGCTTAGTCGAGTGGATTGACACAGATACGCAGTATTTT. The J gene is TRBJ2-3, the V gene TRBV7-8, with D unclear. The CDR3 contains 16 residues. Germline V lookup: CDR1 SGHVS, CDR2 FQNEAQ. V was trimmed by 1 base and J by 2 bases, leaving 13 bases between them.